This TCR beta chain was found in a study of cytomegalovirus exposure and HLA in healthy donors. Overall study results and limits: In vitro testing confirmed a few CMV-associated chains as specific for CMV antigens.

Of note for this clone: What it binds is unknown.

The PCR was carried out with 60 Vbeta primers and 13 Jbeta primers. Profiled with immunoSEQ multiplex PCR; TCRdb holds only in-frame clones, not every one. The sample holds 95,000 to 150,000 clones; over 75% are singletons and the top ten take 1.5% to 2%. Looked up from germline, CDR1 is SNHLY and CDR2 is FYNNEI. The CDR3 sequence is 14 residues long. V was clipped by 6 bases and J by 4 bases; unmatched bases: 5. The sample was PBMCs. This receptor was taken from a man aged 40-49 years in good health and CMV-seronegative. J is TRBJ1-1 and V is TRBV2, with 10 bases fitting TRBD1. CDR3 protein: CASRTGGYGTEAFF. DNA of the CDR3: TGTGCCAGCAGGACAGGGGGCTATGGCACTGAAGCTTTCTTT.